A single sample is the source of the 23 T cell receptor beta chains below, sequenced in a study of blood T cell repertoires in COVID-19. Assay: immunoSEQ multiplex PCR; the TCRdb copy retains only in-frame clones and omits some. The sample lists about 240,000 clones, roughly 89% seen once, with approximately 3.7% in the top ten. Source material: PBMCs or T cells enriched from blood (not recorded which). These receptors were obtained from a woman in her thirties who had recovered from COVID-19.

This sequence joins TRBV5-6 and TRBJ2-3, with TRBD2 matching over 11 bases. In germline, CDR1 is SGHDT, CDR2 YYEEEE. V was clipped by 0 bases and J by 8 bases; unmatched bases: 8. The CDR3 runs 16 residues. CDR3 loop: CASSLVGSGRGGTQYF. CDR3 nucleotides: TGTGCCAGCAGCTTGGTGGGTAGCGGGAGGGGCGGTACGCAGTATTTT. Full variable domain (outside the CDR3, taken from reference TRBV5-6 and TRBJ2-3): DAGVTQSPTHLIKTRGQQVTLRCSPKSGHDTVSWYQQALGQGPQFIFQYYEEEERQRGNFPDRFSGHQFPNYSSELNVNALLLGDSALYLCASSLVGSGRGGTQYFGPGTRLTVL.

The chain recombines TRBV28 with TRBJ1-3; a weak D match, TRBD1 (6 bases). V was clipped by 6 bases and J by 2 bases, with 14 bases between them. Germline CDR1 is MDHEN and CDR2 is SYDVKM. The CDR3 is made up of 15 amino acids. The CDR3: CASRAQGQAGNTIYF. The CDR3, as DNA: TGTGCCAGCAGGGCCCAGGGACAAGCTGGAAACACCATATATTTT.

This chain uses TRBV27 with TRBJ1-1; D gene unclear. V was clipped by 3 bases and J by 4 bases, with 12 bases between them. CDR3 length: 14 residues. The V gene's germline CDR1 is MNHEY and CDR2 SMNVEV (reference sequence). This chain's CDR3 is CASSFLDPGTEAFF. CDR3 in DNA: TGTGCCAGCAGTTTCTTAGACCCAGGCACTGAAGCTTTCTTT.

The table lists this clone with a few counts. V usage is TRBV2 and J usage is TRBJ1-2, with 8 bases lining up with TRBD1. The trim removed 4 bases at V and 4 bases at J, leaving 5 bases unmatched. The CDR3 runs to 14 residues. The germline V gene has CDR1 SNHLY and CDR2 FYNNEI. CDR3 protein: CASSGGQGGYGYTF. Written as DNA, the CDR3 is TGTGCCAGCAGTGGCGGACAGGGCGGCTATGGCTACACCTTC.

The CDR3 spells CASTWSEGVGEAFF. The CDR3 coding sequence is TGTGCCAGCACCTGGTCAGAAGGGGTCGGTGAAGCTTTCTTT. The chain uses TRBV6-5 and TRBJ1-1; possibly TRBD1 for D (5 bases). CDR1 is MNHEY, CDR2 SVGAGI, per germline. The CDR3 covers 14 residues. Trimming cost V 7 bases and J 7 bases, with 19 bases left between them.

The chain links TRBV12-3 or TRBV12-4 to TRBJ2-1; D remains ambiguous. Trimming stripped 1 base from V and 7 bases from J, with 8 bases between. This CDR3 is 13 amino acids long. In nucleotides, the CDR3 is TGTGCCAGCAGTTTAGAACTACGGAATGAGCAGTTCTTC. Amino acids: CASSLELRNEQFF.

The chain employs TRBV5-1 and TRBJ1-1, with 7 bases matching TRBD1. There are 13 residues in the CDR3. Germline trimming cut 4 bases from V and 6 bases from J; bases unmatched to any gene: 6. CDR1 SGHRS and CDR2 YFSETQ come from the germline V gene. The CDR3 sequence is CASSPDRVSEAFF. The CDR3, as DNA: TGCGCCAGCAGCCCCGACAGGGTTTCTGAAGCTTTCTTT.

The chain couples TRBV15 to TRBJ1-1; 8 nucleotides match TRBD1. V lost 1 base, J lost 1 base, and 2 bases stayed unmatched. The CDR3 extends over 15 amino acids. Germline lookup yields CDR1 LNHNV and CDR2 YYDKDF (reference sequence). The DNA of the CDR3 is TGTGCCACCAGCAGAGGCGACAGGGGGAACACTGAAGCTTTCTTT. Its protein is CATSRGDRGNTEAFF.

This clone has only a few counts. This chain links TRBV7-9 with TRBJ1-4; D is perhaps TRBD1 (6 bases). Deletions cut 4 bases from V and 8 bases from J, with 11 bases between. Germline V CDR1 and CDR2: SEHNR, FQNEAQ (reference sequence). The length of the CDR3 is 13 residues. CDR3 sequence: CASSYREGEKLFF. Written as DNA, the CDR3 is TGTGCCAGCAGCTACAGGGAAGGGGAAAAACTGTTTTTT.

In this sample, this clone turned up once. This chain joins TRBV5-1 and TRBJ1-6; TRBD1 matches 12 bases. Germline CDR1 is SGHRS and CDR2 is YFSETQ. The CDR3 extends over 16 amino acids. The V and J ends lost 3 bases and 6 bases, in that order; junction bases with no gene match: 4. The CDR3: CASSWGTGGINSPLHF. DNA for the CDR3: TGCGCCAGCAGCTGGGGGACAGGGGGCATTAATTCACCCCTCCACTTT.

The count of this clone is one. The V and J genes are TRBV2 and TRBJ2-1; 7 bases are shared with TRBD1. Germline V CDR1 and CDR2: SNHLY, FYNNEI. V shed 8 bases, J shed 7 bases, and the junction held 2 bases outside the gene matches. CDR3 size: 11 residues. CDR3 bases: TGTGCCAGCGACAGGGAAAATGAGCAGTTCTTC. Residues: CASDRENEQFF.

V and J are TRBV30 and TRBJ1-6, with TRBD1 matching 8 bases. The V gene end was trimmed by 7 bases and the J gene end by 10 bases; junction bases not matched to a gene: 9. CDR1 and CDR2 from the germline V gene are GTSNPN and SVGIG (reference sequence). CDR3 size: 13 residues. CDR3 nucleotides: TGTGCCTCCGCGACAGGGGTAGTCTCACCCCTCCACTTT. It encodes CASATGVVSPLHF.

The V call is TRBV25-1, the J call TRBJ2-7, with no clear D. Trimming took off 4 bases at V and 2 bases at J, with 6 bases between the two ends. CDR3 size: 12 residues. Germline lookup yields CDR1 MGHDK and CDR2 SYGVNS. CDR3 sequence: CASSVAPYEQYF. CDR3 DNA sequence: TGTGCCAGCAGTGTGGCTCCCTACGAGCAGTACTTC.

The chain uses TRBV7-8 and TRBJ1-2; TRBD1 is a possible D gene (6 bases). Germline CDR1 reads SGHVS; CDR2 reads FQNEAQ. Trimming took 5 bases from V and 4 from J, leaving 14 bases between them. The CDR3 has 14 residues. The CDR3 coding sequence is TGTGCCAGCAGCGTAAACAGGGTTGGCTATGGCTACACCTTC. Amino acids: CASSVNRVGYGYTF.

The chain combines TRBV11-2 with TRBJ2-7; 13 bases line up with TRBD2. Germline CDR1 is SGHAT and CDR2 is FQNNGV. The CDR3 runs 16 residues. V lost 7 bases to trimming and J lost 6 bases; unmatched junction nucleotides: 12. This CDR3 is CASNNKFGTSGTEQYF. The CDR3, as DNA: TGTGCCAGCAACAACAAGTTCGGGACTAGCGGGACCGAGCAGTACTTC.

CDR3 residues: CASSPLGQGAQTEAFF. The CDR3 DNA sequence: TGTGCCAGCAGTCCCCTGGGACAGGGGGCGCAAACTGAAGCTTTCTTT. This chain connects TRBV6-2 or TRBV6-3 to TRBJ1-1, with 12 bases identical to TRBD1. With V trimmed by 5 bases and J by 5 bases, 9 bases remained unmatched. Per the germline V gene, CDR1 is MNHEY and CDR2 is SVGEGT. The CDR3 length is 16 residues.

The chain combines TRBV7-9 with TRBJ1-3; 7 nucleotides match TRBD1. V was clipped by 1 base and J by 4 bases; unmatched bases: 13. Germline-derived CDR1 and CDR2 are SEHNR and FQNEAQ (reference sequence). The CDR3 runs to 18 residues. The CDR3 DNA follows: TGTGCCAGCAGCTTAGGGGGACAGTCAATGATCCGAGGAAACACCATATATTTT. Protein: CASSLGGQSMIRGNTIYF.

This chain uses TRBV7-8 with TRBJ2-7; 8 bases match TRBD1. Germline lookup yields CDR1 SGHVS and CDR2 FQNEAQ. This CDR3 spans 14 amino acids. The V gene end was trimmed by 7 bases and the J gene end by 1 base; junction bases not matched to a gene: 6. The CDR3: CASTQGAISYEQYF. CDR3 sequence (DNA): TGTGCCAGCACTCAGGGGGCAATTTCCTACGAGCAGTACTTC.

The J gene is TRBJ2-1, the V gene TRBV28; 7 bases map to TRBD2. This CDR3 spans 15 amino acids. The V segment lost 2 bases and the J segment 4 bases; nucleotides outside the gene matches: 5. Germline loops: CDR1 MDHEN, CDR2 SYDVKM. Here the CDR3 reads CASSLVASGYNEQFF. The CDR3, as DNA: TGTGCCAGCAGTTTAGTGGCTAGCGGATACAATGAGCAGTTCTTC.

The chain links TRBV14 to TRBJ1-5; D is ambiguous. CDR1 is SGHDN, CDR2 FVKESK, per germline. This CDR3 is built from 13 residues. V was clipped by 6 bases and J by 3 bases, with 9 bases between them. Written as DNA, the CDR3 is TGTGCCAGCAGTTCCCAGGCCAATCAGCCCCAGCATTTT. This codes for CASSSQANQPQHF.

The CDR3 bases are TGTGCCAGCAGCCTGACAGGGGCGCCTGGAAACACCATATATTTT. Translation: CASSLTGAPGNTIYF. The rearrangement joins TRBV5-5 to TRBJ1-3, with 8 bases fitting TRBD1. The CDR3 is made up of 15 amino acids. V shed 4 bases, J shed 2 bases, and the junction held 5 bases outside the gene matches. Germline lookup yields CDR1 SGHKS and CDR2 YYEKEE (reference sequence).

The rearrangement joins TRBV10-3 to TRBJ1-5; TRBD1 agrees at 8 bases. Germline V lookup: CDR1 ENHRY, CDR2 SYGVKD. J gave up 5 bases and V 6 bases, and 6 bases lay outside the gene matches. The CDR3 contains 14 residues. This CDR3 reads CAIRSTGEDQPQHF. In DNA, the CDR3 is TGTGCCATCAGATCGACAGGGGAGGATCAGCCCCAGCATTTT.

This CDR3 reads CASSFGQQWEYGYTF. CDR3 DNA: TGCGCCAGCAGCTTCGGACAGCAGTGGGAATATGGCTACACCTTC. This chain uses TRBV5-1 with TRBJ1-2; tentatively, D is TRBD1 (6 bases). Between the trimmed V and J ends, which lost 2 bases and 5 bases, there was a span of 16 bases. The CDR3 length is 15 residues. Germline V gene lookup returns CDR1 SGHRS and CDR2 YFSETQ.